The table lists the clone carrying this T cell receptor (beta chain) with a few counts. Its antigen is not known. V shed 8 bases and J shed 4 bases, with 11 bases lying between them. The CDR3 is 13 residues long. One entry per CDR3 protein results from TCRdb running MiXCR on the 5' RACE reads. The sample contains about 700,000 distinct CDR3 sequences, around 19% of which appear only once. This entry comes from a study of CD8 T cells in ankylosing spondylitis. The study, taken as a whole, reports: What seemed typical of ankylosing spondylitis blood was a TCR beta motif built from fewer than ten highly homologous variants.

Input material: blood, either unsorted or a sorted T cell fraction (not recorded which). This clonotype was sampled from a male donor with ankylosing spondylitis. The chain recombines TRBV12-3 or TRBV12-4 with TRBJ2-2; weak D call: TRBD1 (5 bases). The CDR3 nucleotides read TGTGCCAGCGGCAGGGCGAGCACCGGGGAGCTGTTTTTT. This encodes CASGRASTGELFF.